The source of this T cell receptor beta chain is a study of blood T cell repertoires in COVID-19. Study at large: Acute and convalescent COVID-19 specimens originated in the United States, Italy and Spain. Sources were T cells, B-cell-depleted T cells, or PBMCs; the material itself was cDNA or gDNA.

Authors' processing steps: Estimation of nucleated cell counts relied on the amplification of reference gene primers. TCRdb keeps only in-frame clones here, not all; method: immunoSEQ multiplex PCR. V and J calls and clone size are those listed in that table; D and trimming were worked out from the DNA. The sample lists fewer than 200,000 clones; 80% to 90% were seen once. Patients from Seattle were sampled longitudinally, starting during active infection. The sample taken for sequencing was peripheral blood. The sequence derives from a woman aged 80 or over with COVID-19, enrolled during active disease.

CDR3 residues: CASSAIQGYTGELFF. The CDR3 DNA reads TGTGCCAGCAGTGCGATACAGGGGTACACCGGGGAGCTGTTTTTT. This chain joins TRBV2 and TRBJ2-2; 7 bases line up with TRBD1. The CDR3 consists of 15 residues. Germline CDR1 is SNHLY and CDR2 is FYNNEI. The junction had 5 bases not matched to a gene; V was cut back by 4 bases and J by 3 bases.